Given below is one T cell receptor (beta chain) in context. Its target is not known. This sample is part of a study of T cell responses to AZD1222 COVID-19 vaccine. Study results and limitations: Donor demographics were predominantly white British with a female majority; clonal diversity may be underestimated. Compared with day 0, the breadth and depth of the Spike-specific TCR repertoire rose significantly after two doses of AZD1222. Spike-spanning, vaccine-associated CD4 TCRs were dominant at 160-218 and 743-854.

Some clones are missing from TCRdb's copy, which holds only in-frame ones; the method was immunoSEQ multiplex PCR. The table includes around 120,000 clones, 75% to 90% detected once. The sample here was peripheral blood, taken on day 0 of AZD1222 vaccination. This clonotype was obtained from an adult in good health.

CDR3 in amino acids: CASSLGQGREKLFF. The CDR3 DNA sequence: TGCGCCAGCAGCTTGGGACAGGGGAGGGAAAAACTGTTTTTT. This rearrangement joins TRBV5-1 to TRBJ1-4; TRBD1 matches at 8 bases. There are 14 residues in the CDR3. V lost 0 bases to trimming and J lost 8 bases; unmatched junction nucleotides: 3. Germline V gene sequence: CDR1 SGHRS, CDR2 YFSETQ.